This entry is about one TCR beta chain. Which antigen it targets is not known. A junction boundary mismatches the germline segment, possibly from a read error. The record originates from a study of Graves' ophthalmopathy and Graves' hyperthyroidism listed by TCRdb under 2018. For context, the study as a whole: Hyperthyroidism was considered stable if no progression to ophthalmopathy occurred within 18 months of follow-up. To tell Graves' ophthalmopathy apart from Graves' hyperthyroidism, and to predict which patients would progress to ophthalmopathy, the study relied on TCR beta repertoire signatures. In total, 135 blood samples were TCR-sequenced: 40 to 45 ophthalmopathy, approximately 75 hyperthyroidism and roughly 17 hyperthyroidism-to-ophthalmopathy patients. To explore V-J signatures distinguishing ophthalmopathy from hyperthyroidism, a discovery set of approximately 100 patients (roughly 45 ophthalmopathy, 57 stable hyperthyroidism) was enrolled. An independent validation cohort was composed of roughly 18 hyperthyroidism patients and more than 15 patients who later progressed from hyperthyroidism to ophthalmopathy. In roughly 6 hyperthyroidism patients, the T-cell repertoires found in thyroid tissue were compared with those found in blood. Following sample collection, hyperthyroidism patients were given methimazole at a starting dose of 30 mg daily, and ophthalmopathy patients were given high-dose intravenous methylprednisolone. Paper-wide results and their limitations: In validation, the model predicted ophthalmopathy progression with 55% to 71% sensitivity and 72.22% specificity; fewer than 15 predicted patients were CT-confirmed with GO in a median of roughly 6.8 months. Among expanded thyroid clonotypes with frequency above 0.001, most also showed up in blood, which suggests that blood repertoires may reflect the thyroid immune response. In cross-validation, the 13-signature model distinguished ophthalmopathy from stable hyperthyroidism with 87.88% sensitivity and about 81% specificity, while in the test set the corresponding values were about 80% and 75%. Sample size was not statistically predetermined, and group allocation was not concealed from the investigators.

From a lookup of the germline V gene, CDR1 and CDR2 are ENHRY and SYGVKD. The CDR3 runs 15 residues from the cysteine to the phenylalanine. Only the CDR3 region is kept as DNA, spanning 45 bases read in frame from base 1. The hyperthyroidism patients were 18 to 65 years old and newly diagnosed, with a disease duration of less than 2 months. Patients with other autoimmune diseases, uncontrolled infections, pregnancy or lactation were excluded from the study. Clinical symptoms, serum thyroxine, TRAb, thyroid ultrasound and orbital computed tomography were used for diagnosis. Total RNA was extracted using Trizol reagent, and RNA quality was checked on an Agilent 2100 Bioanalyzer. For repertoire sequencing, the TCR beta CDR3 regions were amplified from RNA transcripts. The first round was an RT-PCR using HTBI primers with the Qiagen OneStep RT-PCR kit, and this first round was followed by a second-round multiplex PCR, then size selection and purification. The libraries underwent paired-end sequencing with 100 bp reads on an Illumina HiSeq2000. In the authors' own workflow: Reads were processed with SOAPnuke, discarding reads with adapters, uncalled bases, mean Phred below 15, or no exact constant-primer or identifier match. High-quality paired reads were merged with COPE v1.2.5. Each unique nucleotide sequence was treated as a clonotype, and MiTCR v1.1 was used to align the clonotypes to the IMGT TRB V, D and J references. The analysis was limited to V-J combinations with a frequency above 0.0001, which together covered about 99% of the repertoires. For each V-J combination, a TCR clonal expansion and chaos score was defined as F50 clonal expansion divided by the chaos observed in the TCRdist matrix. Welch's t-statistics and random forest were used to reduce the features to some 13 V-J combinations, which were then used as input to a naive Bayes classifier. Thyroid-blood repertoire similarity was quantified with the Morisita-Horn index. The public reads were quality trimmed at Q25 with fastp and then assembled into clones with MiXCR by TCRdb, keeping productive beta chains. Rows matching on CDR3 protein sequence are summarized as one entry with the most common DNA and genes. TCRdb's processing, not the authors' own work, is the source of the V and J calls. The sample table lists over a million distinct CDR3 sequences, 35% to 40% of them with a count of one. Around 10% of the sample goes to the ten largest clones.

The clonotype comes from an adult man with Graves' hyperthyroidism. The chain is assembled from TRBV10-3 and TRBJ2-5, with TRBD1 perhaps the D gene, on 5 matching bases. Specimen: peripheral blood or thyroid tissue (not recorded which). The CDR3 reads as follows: CAISFWAGNEETQYF. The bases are TGTGCCATCAGTTTTTGGGCAGGGAACGAAGAGACTCAGTACTTC.